This paragraph covers one T cell receptor (beta chain) sequence. The antigen remains undetermined. The sample belongs to a study of shared clonotypes between healthy human individuals. Study observations and caveats: Clonotype sharing among donors was expected to depend on sequencing depth.

At a deep level, the assay was run. TCRdb keeps only in-frame clones here, not all; method: immunoSEQ multiplex PCR. The table includes about 990,000 clones, around 82% detected once. The donors were adults (healthy and HIV-negative) with no recent acute infections or vaccinations. V was pared by 0 bases and J by 4 bases, with 12 bases between. In germline, CDR1 is MGHRA, CDR2 YSYEKL. The CDR3 extends over 15 amino acids. The TCR originated in a man aged 18 to 30 in good health. Some clones in this sample may be carry-over from other donors' samples. The sequencing input was memory CD4+ T cells from PBMCs. The subset was: CD45RA-negative fraction. The chain combines TRBV4-1 with TRBJ1-2; D is possibly TRBD1 (5 bases). CDR3 protein: CASSQDGGTAYGYTF. The CDR3 nucleotides are TGCGCCAGCAGCCAAGATGGAGGGACGGCCTATGGCTACACCTTC.